This T cell receptor beta chain was found in a study of beta chain features in type 1 diabetes. Study outcomes and limitations: Among patients, naive, central memory and Treg TCRB repertoires appeared more similar than among healthy donors.

This clone was counted between two and nine times. Its antigen remains unknown. Each of the sorted populations had a purity greater than 98%. The CDR3 is made up of 15 amino acids. Germline CDR1 MDHEN, CDR2 SYDVKM. The junction had 7 bases not matched to a gene; V was cut back by 5 bases and J by 1 base. All of the isolated RNA was reverse transcribed, so expressed TCRB transcripts were sequenced. Libraries were prepared by immunoSEQ multiplex PCR; TCRdb keeps only in-frame clonotypes and omits some of them. The repertoire consists of about 900,000 clones, with 15% to 20% occurring once and the leading ten covering 0.023%.

Sequenced sample: naive CD4+ T cells from blood. The clonotype comes from a woman between 18 and 29 years old in good health. J is TRBJ2-5 and V is TRBV28; TRBD1 agrees at 7 bases. CDR3 bases: TGTGCCAGCAGTCCCATGGGACAGCGCCAAGAGACCCAGTACTTC. Its translation: CASSPMGQRQETQYF.